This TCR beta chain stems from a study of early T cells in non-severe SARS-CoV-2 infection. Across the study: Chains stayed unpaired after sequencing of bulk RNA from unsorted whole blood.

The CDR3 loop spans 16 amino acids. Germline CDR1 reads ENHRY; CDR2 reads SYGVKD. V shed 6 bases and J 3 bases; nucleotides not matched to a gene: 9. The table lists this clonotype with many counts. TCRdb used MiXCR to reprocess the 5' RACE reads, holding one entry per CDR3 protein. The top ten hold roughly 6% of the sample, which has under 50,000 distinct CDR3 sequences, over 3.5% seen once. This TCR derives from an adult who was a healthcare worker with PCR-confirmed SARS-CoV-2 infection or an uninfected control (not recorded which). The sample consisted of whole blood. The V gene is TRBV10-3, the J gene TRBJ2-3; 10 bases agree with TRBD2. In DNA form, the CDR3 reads TGTGCCATCAGGCAAACTAGCGGGGATTCGACAGATACGCAGTATTTT. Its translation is CAIRQTSGDSTDTQYF.